The clone carrying this TCR beta chain has just one count. Each replicate PCR on the sorted subsets used 200 ng DNA (about 30,000 T cell genomes). The protocol was immunoSEQ multiplex PCR, while the TCRdb copy is restricted to in-frame clones and leaves out a portion. The repertoire consists of approximately 590,000 clones, with nearly 97% occurring once and the leading ten covering 0.11%. It was CD45RO-negative cells, positively selected for CCR7, that made up naive CD8 cells, with terminally differentiated effector memory CD45RA+ cells excluded. There were no recent acute infections or vaccinations among the donors, who were healthy HIV-negative adults. These data belong to a study of shared clonotypes between healthy human individuals. V shed 5 bases and J 4 bases; nucleotides not matched to a gene: 10. Per germline, CDR1 SEHNR and CDR2 FQNEAQ (reference sequence). CDR3 size: 16 residues.

The receptor's source is a woman aged 25 to 45 in good health. The chain links TRBV7-9 to TRBJ2-7, with 11 bases lining up with TRBD1. Sequencing was performed on naive CD8+ T cells sorted from blood. In DNA form, the CDR3 reads TGTGCCAGCAGCCTCTGGACAGGGGGCGCGAAATACGAGCAGTACTTC. This encodes CASSLWTGGAKYEQYF. Supplemented by reference TRBV7-9 and TRBJ2-7, the full variable domain reads DTGVSQNPRHKITKRGQNVTFRCDPISEHNRLYWYRQTLGQGPEFLTYFQNEAQLEKSRLLSDRFSAERPKGSFSTLEIQRTEQGDSAMYLCASSLWTGGAKYEQYFGPGTRLTVT.